This T cell receptor (beta chain) is from a study of OX40 agonist ivuxolimab in advanced cancers. Study summary: Prior anti-PD-1, anti-PD-L1 or anti-CTLA-4 therapy did not bar entry, and roughly 40% had some.

V gave up 5 bases and J gave up 5 bases, with 12 bases separating them. The CDR3 covers 13 residues. Germline V lookup: CDR1 SEHNR, CDR2 FQNEAQ (reference sequence). Sequencing used immunoSEQ multiplex PCR; TCRdb keeps in-frame clones, though not all of them. The table has about 46,000 clones, about nine tenths seen once; the top ten hold roughly three fifths. Sequenced here: CD4+ or CD8+ T cells sorted from blood, sampled in a trial of the OX40 agonist ivuxolimab. The TCR comes from an adult with an advanced solid tumor such as melanoma, head and neck, liver or kidney cancer. This rearrangement joins TRBV7-9 to TRBJ1-2; tentatively, D is TRBD1 (5 bases). CDR3 sequence (DNA): TGTGCCAGCAGCCTGCCCCCAGGGTATGGCTACACCTTC. Translation: CASSLPPGYGYTF.